Reported below is one T cell receptor (beta chain). Its matching antigen is unknown. One end of the junction fails to match germline, which may point to a read error. This CDR3 region has 13 residues. The germline V gene has CDR1 KGHDR and CDR2 SFDVKD. This sample is drawn from a study of tumor-infiltrating lymphocytes in primary liver carcinoma. TCR beta cDNA was reverse-transcribed from 450 to 500 ng of total RNA. The reaction used a constant-region primer and ProtoScript II reverse transcriptase. ARM-PCR, slightly modified, supplied the TCR beta libraries through three nested multiplex PCR rounds. For roughly 11 cycles apiece, the opening two PCR rounds ran with TRBV1-TRBV30 forward primers and a C-beta reverse primer. TCRdb reprocessed the multiplex PCR reads via MiXCR and lists one record per CDR3 protein. The sample holds about 320,000 distinct CDR3 sequences, less than 75% seen once. Alongside blood RNA obtained from unsorted whole blood, germline DNA was also extracted.

Regarding the study as a whole: Tumor top-250-clone fraction significantly exceeded that of blood (p = 0.039). Tumor region pairs outstripped tumor-adjacent and tumor-blood pairs in overlap.

The V call is TRBV24-1, the J call TRBJ2-2; D may correspond to TRBD1 or TRBD2 (5 bases each). Specimen: peripheral blood. The source of this sequence is a man aged 40-49 years with primary liver carcinoma and hepatitis B virus infection. CDR3 sequence: CATSDFGTGELLF. For the CDR3, the DNA is TGTGCCACCAGTGATTTTGGGACCGGGGAGCTGTTGTTT.